One sample yielded the 28 T cell receptor beta chains listed below, sequenced in a study of neurological immune-mediated disorders. TCRdb re-analysed the 5' RACE reads in MiXCR, keeping a single row per CDR3 protein. This repertoire shows tens of thousands of distinct CDR3 sequences, 4% to 6% found once; its top ten account for less than 8%. The sequenced sample consisted of PBMCs. The receptors were gathered from a man younger than 30 with multiple sclerosis.

This clonotype was observed at least ten times. CDR3 amino acids: CASSLTGPIEQYF. CDR3 in DNA: TGCGCCAGCAGTTTGACAGGGCCCATCGAGCAGTACTTC. The V call is TRBV5-1, the J call TRBJ2-7, with 7 bases lining up with TRBD1. This CDR3 is built from 13 residues. CDR1 is SGHRS and CDR2 is YFSETQ in the germline V gene. The J segment lost 6 bases and the V segment lost 5 bases, leaving 8 bases of the junction unmatched.

This clonotype appeared many times. The rearrangement joins TRBV4-3 to TRBJ2-7; D call uncertain. V was cut by 0 bases and J by 4 bases, with 13 bases left in between. The CDR3 loop spans 15 amino acids. Per the germline V gene, CDR1 is LGHNA and CDR2 is YSLEER. CDR3 sequence reads: CASSQDLGYLYEQYF. CDR3 DNA: TGCGCCAGCAGCCAAGATCTAGGGTACCTTTACGAGCAGTACTTC.

The chain couples TRBV7-3 to TRBJ1-1, with a tentative D call TRBD1 (5 bases). V was pared by 5 bases and J by 6 bases, with 7 bases between. Germline CDR1 and CDR2: SGHTA and FQGTGA. This CDR3 contains 11 residues. The CDR3 sequence: CASSGGAEAFF. The CDR3 region has the DNA TGTGCCAGCAGCGGGGGGGCTGAAGCTTTCTTT.

The CDR3 spells CATSPQGSSYEQYF. CDR3 nucleotide sequence: TGTGCCACCTCACCGCAGGGGAGCTCCTACGAGCAGTACTTC. The chain employs TRBV19 and TRBJ2-7; a weak D match, TRBD1 (6 bases). Germline V gives CDR1 LNHDA, CDR2 SQIVND (reference sequence). V was cut by 10 bases and J by 0 bases, with 16 bases left in between. The CDR3 totals 14 residues.

This clonotype was picked up many times. The chain combines TRBV7-9 with TRBJ2-5; D might be TRBD1 (6 bases). The CDR3 has 12 amino acids. V shed 7 bases and J shed 6 bases, with 12 bases lying between them. The germline V gene encodes CDR1 SEHNR and CDR2 FQNEAQ (reference sequence). The CDR3: CASTSWGQTQYF. The CDR3 DNA follows: TGTGCCAGCACCTCGTGGGGGCAGACCCAGTACTTC.

This clonotype was observed many times. This sequence joins TRBV20-1 and TRBJ2-7; D unresolved. Germline V CDR1 and CDR2: DFQATT, SNEGSKA (reference sequence). This CDR3 contains 14 residues. The V end lost 3 bases, the J end lost 3 bases, and 15 bases lay between the germline ends. The CDR3 spells CSARSSIQDYEQYF. CDR3 nucleotides: TGCAGTGCTAGGTCGAGTATCCAAGACTACGAGCAGTACTTC.

This clonotype has a handful of counts. The chain employs TRBV6-6 and TRBJ1-2; D ambiguous. Trimming took 7 bases from V and 9 from J, leaving 18 bases between them. The CDR3 consists of 13 residues. From germline, CDR1 is MNHNY and CDR2 SVGAGI (reference sequence). Written as DNA, the CDR3 is TGTGCCAGCATTGGGGAAGCCGGGGATAGCTACACCTTC. Amino acids: CASIGEAGDSYTF.

The table lists this clonotype with many counts. The chain uses TRBV7-7 and TRBJ2-3; 8 nucleotides line up with TRBD1. V dropped 5 bases and J dropped 1; count of bases not matched to a gene: 5. CDR3 size: 15 residues. Germline values: CDR1 SSHAT, CDR2 FNYEAQ (reference sequence). The CDR3 nucleotides are TGTGCCAGCAGCCCCCAGGGGGCTCGCACAGATACGCAGTATTTT. Amino acids: CASSPQGARTDTQYF. Drawing the rest from reference TRBV7-7 and TRBJ2-3, the complete variable domain is GAGVSQSPRYKVTKRGQDVTLRCDPISSHATLYWYQQALGQGPEFLTYFNYEAQPDKSGLPSDRFSAERPEGSISTLTIQRTEQRDSAMYRCASSPQGARTDTQYFGPGTRLTVL.

For this clonotype: A much larger clone is a single base away; this may be a read error. V gene TRBV4-3 combines with J gene TRBJ2-6, with D perhaps assigned TRBD1 or TRBD2 (5 bases each). The CDR3 sequence is 16 residues long. From germline, CDR1 is LGHNA and CDR2 YSLEER. CDR3 amino acids: CASSPVGLSGAKVLTF. CDR3 coding DNA: TGCGCCAGCAGCCCCGTCGGACTCTCCGGGGCCAAAGTCCTGACTTTC.

This clonotype was counted many times. This chain joins TRBV12-3 or TRBV12-4 and TRBJ1-1; D gene uncertain. This CDR3 region has 13 residues. V was cut by 6 bases and J by 5 bases, with 13 bases left in between. CDR3 coding DNA: TGTGCCAGCAGCGCGACCCGGGGAACTGAAGCTTTCTTT. Translating gives CASSATRGTEAFF.

This clonotype was recorded at least ten times. The V and J genes are TRBV6-6 and TRBJ2-3, with D unclear. The CDR3 runs to 13 residues. Trimming shortened V by 2 bases and J by 6 bases, and 9 bases separated the two germline ends. Germline CDR1 MNHNY, CDR2 SVGAGI (reference sequence). The DNA of the CDR3 is TGTGCCAGCAGTTACAGGCTCCGGGATACGCAGTATTTT. Encoded protein: CASSYRLRDTQYF.

Only a few counts were recorded for this clonotype. The gene calls are TRBV18 and TRBJ2-7, with D possibly matching TRBD2 (6 bases). The CDR3 runs 13 residues. V shed 3 bases and J shed 4 bases, with 10 bases lying between them. CDR1 is KGHSH and CDR2 is LQKENI in the germline V gene. CDR3 in amino acids: CASSPYAGYEQYF. The CDR3 DNA reads TGTGCCAGCTCACCCTATGCGGGATACGAGCAGTACTTC.

This clonotype was counted many times. The chain recombines TRBV14 with TRBJ2-1; 7 bases align to TRBD1. V trimming: 4 bases; J trimming: 10 bases; junction bases outside the gene matches: 13. CDR1 SGHDN and CDR2 FVKESK come from the germline V gene. The CDR3 is made up of 15 amino acids. CDR3 loop: CASSRVQGRQGEQFF. In nucleotides, the CDR3 is TGTGCCAGCAGCCGCGTTCAGGGTAGACAGGGAGAGCAGTTCTTC.

This clonotype was observed many times. The V call is TRBV7-2, the J call TRBJ2-3; D ambiguous. In germline, CDR1 is SGHTA, CDR2 FQGNSA. V lost 0 bases, J lost 0 bases, and 7 bases lay in between. The CDR3 extends over 15 amino acids. The CDR3 DNA reads as TGTGCCAGCAGCTTAGCAGAGACTAGCACAGATACGCAGTATTTT. Translating gives CASSLAETSTDTQYF. The variable domain in full, completed from reference TRBV7-2 and TRBJ2-3, reads GAGVSQSPSNKVTEKGKDVELRCDPISGHTALYWYRQSLGQGLEFLIYFQGNSAPDKSGLPSDRFSAERTGGSVSTLTIQRTQQEDSAVYLCASSLAETSTDTQYFGPGTRLTVL.

This clonotype was seen only a few times. This chain connects TRBV11-3 to TRBJ1-2; 10 bases align to TRBD1. Trimming removed 5 bases from V and 13 bases from J; junction bases left unmatched: 4. This CDR3 region has 11 residues. Germline lookup yields CDR1 SGHNT and CDR2 YENEEA. The CDR3 loop is CASSPRTGGTF. The DNA of the CDR3 is TGTGCCAGCAGCCCACGGACAGGGGGCACCTTC.

Many counts were recorded for this clonotype. The chain combines TRBV20-1 with TRBJ2-7; 11 bases map to TRBD2. Germline loops: CDR1 DFQATT, CDR2 SNEGSKA (reference sequence). After removal of 2 bases from V and 7 bases from J, the junction contained 7 bases not matched to a gene. The CDR3 length is 14 residues. The CDR3: CSARSTSGIGEQYF. As DNA, the CDR3 is TGCAGTGCTAGATCGACTAGCGGGATAGGGGAGCAGTACTTC.

A note on this clonotype: The junction shows a germline mismatch at one end, possibly a read error. The chain combines TRBV18 with TRBJ1-5; TRBD1 might be the D (6 bases). This CDR3 contains 15 residues. CDR1 and CDR2 (germline): KGHSH, LQKENI. The CDR3 coding sequence is TGTGCCAGCTCGCCCACAGGGTGCGGCAATCAGCCCCAGAATTTT. Amino acid sequence: CASSPTGCGNQPQNF.

A word on this clonotype: A read error may be the cause here, since a much bigger clone is one base away. This sequence joins TRBV27 and TRBJ2-3; TRBD1 aligns across 10 bases. The CDR3 covers 15 residues. Germline V gene sequence: CDR1 MNHEY, CDR2 SMNVEV (reference sequence). Losses at the gene ends were 6 bases for V and 4 bases for J; bases not matched to a gene: 7. The CDR3 DNA sequence: TGTGCCAGCAGGCCGGACAGGGGGAAGGCAGATACGCAGTATTTT. This sequence encodes CASRPDRGKADTQYF.

As for this clonotype: Sequence at one end of the junction differs from germline and may be a read error. This chain joins TRBV25-1 and TRBJ1-5, with D hard to call. CDR3 length equals 12 residues. The germline V gene has CDR1 MGHDK and CDR2 SYGVNS. This CDR3 reads CASGDSNQPQNF. The CDR3 DNA sequence: TGTGCCAGCGGCGATAGCAATCAGCCCCAGAATTTT.

Many counts were recorded for this clonotype. Just one base apart from a much larger clone, this may be a read error. The chain couples TRBV20-1 to TRBJ2-7, with D hard to call. Trimming removed 0 bases from V and 7 bases from J, with 10 bases in between. This CDR3 comprises 12 residues. Germline CDR1 DFQATT, CDR2 SNEGSKA (reference sequence). The CDR3 sequence is CSARDLMQEQYF. In nucleotides, the CDR3 is TGCAGTGCTAGAGATCTTATGCAAGAGCAGTACTTC.

This clonotype came up many times. J is TRBJ1-5 and V is TRBV15; D call uncertain. V was cut by 0 bases and J by 3 bases, with 9 bases left in between. The CDR3 has 15 residues. Germline CDR1 is LNHNV and CDR2 is YYDKDF (reference sequence). CDR3 amino acids: CATSRDKGYNQPQHF. The DNA for the CDR3 is TGTGCCACCAGCAGAGATAAGGGCTACAATCAGCCCCAGCATTTT.

This clonotype was detected ten times or more. The chain couples TRBV7-2 to TRBJ2-7, with D possibly TRBD2 on 6 matching bases. Trimming cost V 6 bases and J 2 bases, with 14 bases left between them. The CDR3 consists of 14 residues. Per germline, CDR1 SGHTA and CDR2 FQGNSA. Written as DNA, the CDR3 is TGTGCCAGCAGTCGGAGCGGGTCGGCCTACGAGCAGTACTTC. Translation: CASSRSGSAYEQYF.

This clonotype was observed at least ten times. V usage is TRBV29-1 and J usage is TRBJ1-5; TRBD1 is a possible D gene (5 bases). Trimming cost V 4 bases and J 1 base, with 17 bases left between them. The CDR3 spans 16 residues. From germline, CDR1 is SQVTM and CDR2 ANQGSEA. The chain's CDR3 is CSVATGTDYSNQPQHF. CDR3 DNA sequence: TGCAGCGTTGCGACCGGGACGGATTACAGCAATCAGCCCCAGCATTTT.

At least ten counts were recorded for this clonotype. CDR3 region: CASSQLINVGEQFF. As DNA, the CDR3 is TGTGCCAGCAGCCAACTTATTAACGTGGGTGAGCAGTTCTTC. V usage is TRBV11-2 and J usage is TRBJ2-1; the D is unclear. In germline, CDR1 is SGHAT, CDR2 FQNNGV. The CDR3 is 14 residues long. With 5 bases removed from V and 9 bases from J, the gap between germline ends came to 17 bases.

As for this clonotype: Possible read error: a much larger clone is one base away. The rearrangement links TRBV12-3 or TRBV12-4 to TRBJ2-4; D call uncertain. V was pared by 4 bases and J by 4 bases, with 8 bases between. CDR3 length: 13 residues. Written as DNA, the CDR3 is TGTGCCAGCAGTTCGGAAGGGAAAAACATTCAGTACTTC. Protein product: CASSSEGKNIQYF.

V gene TRBV20-1 combines with J gene TRBJ1-1; a weak D match, TRBD1 (5 bases). V was trimmed by 3 bases and J by 0 bases, leaving 17 bases between them. In germline, CDR1 is DFQATT, CDR2 SNEGSKA (reference sequence). This CDR3 is 16 amino acids long. CDR3 loop: CSASSPGRLMNTEAFF. CDR3 DNA sequence: TGCAGTGCTAGCAGTCCGGGACGGCTGATGAACACTGAAGCTTTCTTT.

This clonotype was seen ten or more times. V usage is TRBV11-1 and J usage is TRBJ2-1; TRBD2 agrees at 7 bases. V lost 0 bases to trimming and J lost 4 bases; unmatched junction nucleotides: 3. The CDR3 runs to 15 residues. CDR1 SGHAT and CDR2 FQDESV come from the germline V gene (reference sequence). CDR3 residues: CASSLAGGGYNEQFF. As DNA, the CDR3 is TGTGCCAGCAGCTTAGCGGGCGGGGGATACAATGAGCAGTTCTTC.

The table lists this clonotype with a few counts. The genes are TRBV5-1 and TRBJ1-3; D unresolved. Deletions cut 0 bases from V and 1 base from J, with 8 bases between. CDR1 is SGHRS and CDR2 is YFSETQ in the germline V gene. The CDR3 totals 15 residues. CDR3 in amino acids: CASSLGRGSGNTIYF. Here the CDR3 DNA reads TGCGCCAGCAGCTTGGGACGGGGATCTGGAAACACCATATATTTT.